This T cell receptor beta chain was observed in a study of early T cells in non-severe SARS-CoV-2 infection. Whole-study context: Investigators sequenced bulk RNA drawn from unsorted whole blood, and chains remained unpaired. Points from the study as a whole: Missing private and CD4 specificities, VDJdb matching favored anti-spike CD8 responses.

This clonotype was recorded many times. The antigen is unknown. cDNA molecules, individually, were tagged with unique molecular identifiers. One entry per CDR3 protein results from TCRdb running MiXCR on the 5' RACE reads. The sample holds some 32,000 distinct CDR3 sequences; around 6.6% are singletons and the top ten take about two fifths. This CDR3 is built from 16 residues. Trimming cost V 7 bases and J 2 bases; bases outside gene matches: 12. The germline V gene has CDR1 SGHTA and CDR2 FQGNSA. The sequence derives from an adult who was a healthcare worker with PCR-confirmed SARS-CoV-2 infection or an uninfected control (not recorded which). V gene TRBV7-2 combines with J gene TRBJ2-7; TRBD2 matches at 9 bases. Sequenced sample: whole blood. CDR3 bases: TGTGCCAGCACCCGTCAAGGGACTAGCAAGACCTACGAGCAGTACTTC. Its translation: CASTRQGTSKTYEQYF. Full variable domain (outside the CDR3, taken from reference TRBV7-2 and TRBJ2-7): GAGVSQSPSNKVTEKGKDVELRCDPISGHTALYWYRQSLGQGLEFLIYFQGNSAPDKSGLPSDRFSAERTGGSVSTLTIQRTQQEDSAVYLCASTRQGTSKTYEQYFGPGTRLTVT.